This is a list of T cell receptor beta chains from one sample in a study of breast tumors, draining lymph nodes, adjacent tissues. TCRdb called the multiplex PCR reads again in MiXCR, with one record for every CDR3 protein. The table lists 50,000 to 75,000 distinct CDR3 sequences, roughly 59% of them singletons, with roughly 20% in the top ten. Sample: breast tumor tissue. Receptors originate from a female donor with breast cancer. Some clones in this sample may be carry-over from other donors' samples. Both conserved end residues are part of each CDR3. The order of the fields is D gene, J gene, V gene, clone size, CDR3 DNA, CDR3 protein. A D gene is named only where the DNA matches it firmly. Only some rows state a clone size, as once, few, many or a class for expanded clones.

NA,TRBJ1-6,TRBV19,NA,TGTGCCAGTAGGGGAAAGGGAGGCTCACCCCTCCACTTT,CASRGKGGSPLHF
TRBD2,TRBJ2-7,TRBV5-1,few,TGCGCCAGCAGCTTGGAGGCTAGCGGAACCTACGAGCAGTACTTC,CASSLEASGTYEQYF
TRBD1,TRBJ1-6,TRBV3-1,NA,TGCGCCAGCAGCCAAGGGCCACCAGGGGGGCGGACACGTAATCCACCCCTCCACTTT,CASSQGPPGGRTRNPPLHF
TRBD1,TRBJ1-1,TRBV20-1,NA,TGCAGTGCTACCGGGACAGCGAACACTGAAGCTTGCTTT,CSATGTANTEACF
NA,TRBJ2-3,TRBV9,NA,TGTGCCAGCAGTCGAGGGGGGGGCAACACCACAGATACGCAGTATTTT,CASSRGGGNTTDTQYF
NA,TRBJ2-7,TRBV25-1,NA,TGTGCCAGCAGTGCTAGTGAAGGGGGGGAAGCCGCCTACGAGCAGTACTTC,CASSASEGGEAAYEQYF
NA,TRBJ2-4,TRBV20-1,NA,TGCAGTCACATTCTCCCACTAAACATTCCGTACTTC,CSHILPLNIPYF
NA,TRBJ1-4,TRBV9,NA,TGTGCCAGCAGCACGGACTTAGGGTTGTCTAATGAAAAACTGTTTTTT,CASSTDLGLSNEKLFF
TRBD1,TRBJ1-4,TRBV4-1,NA,TGCGCCAGCAGTTCATCGGGACAGGTCCTTGAAAAACTGTTTTTT,CASSSSGQVLEKLFF
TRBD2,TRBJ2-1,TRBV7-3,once,TGTGCCAGCAGCTCAGCGGGAGCGGCCTACAATGAGCAGTTCTTC,CASSSAGAAYNEQFF
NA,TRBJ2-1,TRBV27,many,TGTGCCAGCCAACCAAATCCCAATGAGCAGTTCTTC,CASQPNPNEQFF
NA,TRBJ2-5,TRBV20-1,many,TGCAGTGCTATTCCGGGAAACCAAGAGACCCAGTACTTC,CSAIPGNQETQYF
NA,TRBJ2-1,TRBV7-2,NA,TGTGCCAGCAGCTTAGGGCAACACAATGAGCAGTTCTTC,CASSLGQHNEQFF
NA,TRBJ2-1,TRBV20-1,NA,TGCAGTGCTCTTTCTTGGGGGGCTAGTTACAATGAGCAGTTCTTC,CSALSWGASYNEQFF
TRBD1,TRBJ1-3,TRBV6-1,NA,TGTGCCAGCACGTGGGACAGGGCAAACACCATATATTTT,CASTWDRANTIYF
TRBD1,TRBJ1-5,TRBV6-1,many,TGTGCCAGCAGTGTAACGGGACAGGGGTATCAGCCCCAGCATTTT,CASSVTGQGYQPQHF
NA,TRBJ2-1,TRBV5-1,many,TGCGCCAGCAGCTTGGGATCAGCGAATGAGCAGTTCTTC,CASSLGSANEQFF
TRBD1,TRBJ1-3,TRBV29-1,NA,TGCAGCGCCGAACAGGGGTCTGGAAACACCATATATTTT,CSAEQGSGNTIYF
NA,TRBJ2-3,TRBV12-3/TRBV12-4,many,TGTGCCAGCAGACCGACCACGGGGGATACGCAGTATTTT,CASRPTTGDTQYF
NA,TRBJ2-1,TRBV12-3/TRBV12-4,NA,TGTGCCAGCGGTTTCGCGGCTGACGGACAGCAGTTCTTC,CASGFAADGQQFF
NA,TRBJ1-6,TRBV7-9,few,TGTGCCAGCAGCCGCGGGGATAAGTCCCCCCTCCACTTT,CASSRGDKSPLHF
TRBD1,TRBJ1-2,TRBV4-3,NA,TGCGCCAGCAGCCAACGGACAGGGGAGTATGGCTACACCTTC,CASSQRTGEYGYTF
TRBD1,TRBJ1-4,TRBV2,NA,TGTGCCAGCAACGGACAGGGAAGGGAAAAACTGTCTTTT,CASNGQGREKLSF
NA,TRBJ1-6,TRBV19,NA,TGTGCCAGTAGTCCCCAGCCAAATAATTCACCCCTCCACTTT,CASSPQPNNSPLHF
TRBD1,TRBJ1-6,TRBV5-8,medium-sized,TGTGCCAGCAGCTCCTCACAGGGGGCGGGAAATTCACCCCTCCACTTT,CASSSSQGAGNSPLHF
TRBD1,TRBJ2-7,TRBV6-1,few,TGTGCCAGCAGTCAAGCGCTGGGGGACAGTTCCCTCTACGAGCAGTACTTC,CASSQALGDSSLYEQYF
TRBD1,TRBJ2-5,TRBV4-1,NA,TGCGCCAGCAGCCAAGGCTCCATTGGGGACAGCCAAGAGACCCAGTACTTC,CASSQGSIGDSQETQYF
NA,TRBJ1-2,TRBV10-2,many,TGCGCCAGCAGGGATTGGCAAGGAGGGCGGTATGGCTACACCTTC,CASRDWQGGRYGYTF
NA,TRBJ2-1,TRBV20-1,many,TGCAGTGCTGGTTACAACAATGAGCAGTTCTTC,CSAGYNNEQFF
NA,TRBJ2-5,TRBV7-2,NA,TGTGCCAGCAGCTTTGTGGGGGGTACCAAAGAGACCCAGTACTTC,CASSFVGGTKETQYF
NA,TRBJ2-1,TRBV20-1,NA,TGCAGTGCAAGAGGGGCTAGCCTTGAGCAGTTCTTC,CSARGASLEQFF
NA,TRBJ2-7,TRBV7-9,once,TGTGCCAGCAGCTCAGTAAATTTCTACGAGCAGTACTTC,CASSSVNFYEQYF
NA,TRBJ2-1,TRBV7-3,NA,TGTGCCAGCAGCTCAATTAACTTCGATGAGCAGTTCTTC,CASSSINFDEQFF
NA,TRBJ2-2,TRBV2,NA,TGTGCCAGCAGTGTTATAGCGAACACCGGGGAGCTGTTTTTT,CASSVIANTGELFF
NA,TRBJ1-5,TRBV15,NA,TGTGCCACCAGCAGAGAATCGGCAGGCAATAGCAATCAGCCCCAGCATTTT,CATSRESAGNSNQPQHF